The present TCR beta chain was sequenced within a study of T cells in Graves' hyperthyroidism and ophthalmopathy. This clonotype came up many times. Diagnoses were established using clinical symptoms, serum thyroxine and TRAb, thyroid ultrasound and orbital computed tomography. RNA transcripts were the template for amplifying TCR beta CDR3 regions. The TCR CDR3 first-round RT-PCR relied on the HTBI primer set. TCRdb used MiXCR to reprocess the multiplex PCR reads, holding one entry per CDR3 protein. The data hold about 560,000 distinct CDR3 sequences, with approximately 15% observed a single time. The TCR sequence derives from a woman under 30 with Graves' hyperthyroidism. Material: blood.

CDR3 amino acids: CSVDEEGTGNTIYF. The CDR3, as DNA: TGCAGCGTGGACGAGGAGGGGACTGGAAACACCATATATTTT. V gene TRBV29-1 combines with J gene TRBJ1-3, with D perhaps matching TRBD1 (5 bases). CDR1 and CDR2 from the germline V gene are SQVTM and ANQGSEA. CDR3 length: 14 residues. Trimming removed 6 bases from V and 2 bases from J, with 14 bases in between.